Below are 28 T cell receptor beta chains sequenced from a single sample in a study of T cell responses to AZD1222 COVID-19 vaccine. Method: immunoSEQ multiplex PCR; TCRdb's copy keeps in-frame clones and lacks some. The table lists around 120,000 clones, about 90% of them singletons. The sequences come from peripheral blood, collected 28 days after the second AZD1222 dose. The receptors were gathered from an adult who received the AZD1222 COVID-19 vaccine.

The chain couples TRBV5-4 to TRBJ2-7, with TRBD2 identical over 10 bases. The CDR3 runs to 17 residues. Germline trimming cut 0 bases from V and 0 bases from J; bases unmatched to any gene: 6. Germline-derived CDR1 and CDR2 are SGHNT and YYREEE (reference sequence). The CDR3 sequence: CASSLDQGLASSYEQYF. As DNA, the CDR3 is TGTGCCAGCAGCTTGGATCAGGGACTAGCGAGCTCCTACGAGCAGTACTTC. Complete variable domain (other parts from reference TRBV5-4 and TRBJ2-7): ETGVTQSPTHLIKTRGQQVTLRCSSQSGHNTVSWYQQALGQGPQFIFQYYREEENGRGNFPPRFSGLQFPNYSSELNVNALELDDSALYLCASSLDQGLASSYEQYFGPGTRLTVT.

This chain connects TRBV28 to TRBJ1-5; D uncertain. Germline V lookup: CDR1 MDHEN, CDR2 SYDVKM. The V end was cut by 7 bases, the J end by 7 bases, with 11 bases between. The CDR3 has 12 residues. Here the CDR3 DNA reads TGTGCCAGCACCCCCAGAACACAGCCCCAGCATTTT. It specifies CASTPRTQPQHF.

Only one count was recorded for this clone. The chain is built from TRBV6-5 and TRBJ2-7, with 10 positions matching TRBD1. The CDR3 consists of 15 residues. V shed 6 bases and J 0 bases; nucleotides not matched to a gene: 5. The germline gives CDR1 MNHEY, CDR2 SVGAGI. The CDR3 DNA follows: TGTGCCAGCAGCGAGGGACAGGGGACCTCCTACGAGCAGTACTTC. It codes for CASSEGQGTSYEQYF.

As DNA, the CDR3 is TGTGCCAGCAGTGACCCCCGGGAACCGAGCACAGATACGCAGTATTTT. Amino acid sequence: CASSDPREPSTDTQYF. This chain links TRBV2 with TRBJ2-3; possible D gene TRBD2, 5 bases. The germline V gene encodes CDR1 SNHLY and CDR2 FYNNEI. CDR3 length equals 16 residues. V shed 3 bases and J shed 0 bases, with 13 bases lying between them.

V usage is TRBV5-1 and J usage is TRBJ2-5, with 8 positions matching TRBD1. CDR3 length: 14 residues. From germline, CDR1 is SGHRS and CDR2 YFSETQ. V dropped 4 bases and J dropped 5; count of bases not matched to a gene: 7. The CDR3: CASSPSGGWETQYF. The CDR3 nucleotides read TGCGCCAGCAGCCCCTCAGGGGGCTGGGAGACCCAGTACTTC.

This clone was observed a single time. The chain employs TRBV10-3 and TRBJ2-3; TRBD2 matches 8 bases. Germline lookup yields CDR1 ENHRY and CDR2 SYGVKD. The CDR3 extends over 14 amino acids. The V segment lost 11 bases and the J segment 4 bases; nucleotides outside the gene matches: 11. The CDR3 DNA is TGTGCCTCGAATAGCGGGACTGTATCAGATACGCAGTATTTT. Residues: CASNSGTVSDTQYF.

The chain employs TRBV2 and TRBJ1-1; a weak D match, TRBD1 (6 bases). Germline V lookup: CDR1 SNHLY, CDR2 FYNNEI. The CDR3 consists of 13 residues. Trimming took off 7 bases at V and 5 bases at J, with 14 bases between the two ends. The DNA for the CDR3 is TGTGCCAGCATGATCCAGGGGTGGACTGAAGCTTTCTTT. Protein product: CASMIQGWTEAFF.

The gene calls are TRBV28 and TRBJ2-5; no firm D call. The V end was cut by 2 bases, the J end by 5 bases, with 12 bases between. Germline V lookup: CDR1 MDHEN, CDR2 SYDVKM. The CDR3 is 14 amino acids. The CDR3 loop is CASSLVSIEETQYF. CDR3 DNA: TGTGCCAGCAGTTTAGTTTCCATCGAGGAGACCCAGTACTTC. The full variable domain, completed using reference TRBV28 and TRBJ2-5, is DVKVTQSSRYLVKRTGEKVFLECVQDMDHENMFWYRQDPGLGLRLIYFSYDVKMKEKGDIPEGYSVSREKKERFSLILESASTNQTSMYLCASSLVSIEETQYFGPGTRLLVL.

CDR3 bases: TGTGCCAGCAGCCAAGATAGGGGCGCAGCAGATACGCAGTATTTT. As protein: CASSQDRGAADTQYF. The chain carries TRBV3-1 (or the pseudogene TRBV3-2) and TRBJ2-3, with TRBD1 as a possible D gene (5 bases). Looked up from germline, CDR1 is LGHDT and CDR2 is YNNKEL (reference sequence). V was trimmed by 0 bases and J by 4 bases, leaving 11 bases between them. The CDR3 has 15 residues.

The V gene is TRBV28, the J gene TRBJ1-6; possibly TRBD1 for D (6 bases). Trimming removed 5 bases from V and 7 bases from J, with 12 bases in between. CDR1 MDHEN and CDR2 SYDVKM come from the germline V gene. This CDR3 region has 14 residues. CDR3 residues: CASSPGTTNSPLHF. CDR3 nucleotides: TGTGCCAGCAGTCCCGGGACAACCAATTCACCCCTCCACTTT.

The chain links TRBV27 to TRBJ2-1; no firm D call. CDR3 size: 13 residues. The V gene lost 0 bases and the J gene lost 8 bases, with 8 bases spanning the gap. Germline assignment: CDR1 MNHEY and CDR2 SMNVEV (reference sequence). CDR3 sequence reads: CASSLSSSYEQFF. In DNA form, the CDR3 reads TGTGCCAGCAGTTTATCCTCGTCCTATGAGCAGTTCTTC.

This chain uses TRBV15 with TRBJ1-5, with a weak D call TRBD1 (6 bases). The V and J ends lost 3 bases and 7 bases respectively, with 25 bases between them. The CDR3 contains 18 residues. Germline assignment: CDR1 LNHNV and CDR2 YYDKDF (reference sequence). In nucleotides, the CDR3 is TGTGCCACCAGCAGCCCGTTAGGGACAATCTCGAGGCACCAGCCCCAGCATTTT. It codes for CATSSPLGTISRHQPQHF.

The J gene is TRBJ1-2, the V gene TRBV20-1; no reliable D call. The V end lost 3 bases, the J end lost 7 bases, and 6 bases lay between the germline ends. The CDR3 is 10 residues long. Germline V CDR1 and CDR2: DFQATT, SNEGSKA (reference sequence). CDR3 region: CSARGGGYTF. The CDR3 nucleotides read TGCAGTGCTAGGGGTGGTGGCTACACCTTC.

The chain couples TRBV28 to TRBJ2-1; no clear D gene. Between the trimmed V and J ends, which lost 8 bases and 0 bases, there was a span of 11 bases. The CDR3 loop spans 14 amino acids. CDR1 is MDHEN and CDR2 is SYDVKM in the germline V gene. CDR3 sequence reads: CASLDPNSYNEQFF. CDR3 nucleotide sequence: TGTGCCAGCCTTGACCCGAACTCCTACAATGAGCAGTTCTTC.

This chain connects TRBV6-5 to TRBJ2-1; D is possibly TRBD1 (5 bases). Trimming took 0 bases from V and 7 from J, leaving 10 bases between them. CDR1 is MNHEY, CDR2 SVGAGI, per germline. The length of the CDR3 is 14 residues. The CDR3 DNA sequence: TGTGCCAGCAGTTACTCTGCAGGGTTGAATGAGCAGTTCTTC. It encodes CASSYSAGLNEQFF.

The rearrangement joins TRBV2 to TRBJ2-3; D not certain. The germline V and J ends were trimmed by 1 base and 6 bases, with 5 bases remaining between them. CDR1 is SNHLY and CDR2 is FYNNEI in the germline V gene. The CDR3 runs to 12 residues. In nucleotides, the CDR3 is TGTGCCAGCAGTGAAGTGGGTGATACGCAGTATTTT. Its translation is CASSEVGDTQYF.

The J gene is TRBJ2-7, the V gene TRBV7-6, with a tentative D call TRBD1 (5 bases). The V gene's germline CDR1 is SGHVS and CDR2 FNYEAQ. The CDR3 has 12 residues. V shed 1 base and J shed 6 bases, with 7 bases lying between them. The CDR3 loop reads CASSLDTGEQYF. The CDR3 nucleotides read TGTGCCAGCAGCTTAGATACAGGCGAGCAGTACTTC.

Here the CDR3 reads CASSIEQGAPYEQYF. CDR3 nucleotide sequence: TGTGCCAGTAGTATAGAACAGGGGGCTCCATACGAGCAGTACTTC. This chain uses TRBV19 with TRBJ2-7; 9 bases align to TRBD1. With V trimmed by 0 bases and J by 4 bases, 4 bases remained unmatched. This CDR3 has 15 residues. The germline V gene has CDR1 LNHDA and CDR2 SQIVND (reference sequence).

The chain joins TRBV5-5 to TRBJ2-5; 7 positions agree with TRBD1. Trimming took 5 bases from V and 2 from J; bases not matched to a gene: 9. CDR1 is SGHKS, CDR2 YYEKEE, per germline (reference sequence). This CDR3 is 15 amino acids long. The CDR3 region is CASSVELGQQETQYF. CDR3 nucleotides: TGTGCCAGCAGTGTGGAATTGGGACAGCAAGAGACCCAGTACTTC.

The rearrangement uses TRBV6-4 and TRBJ2-2; no clear D gene. Between the trimmed V and J ends, which lost 0 bases and 7 bases, there was a span of 6 bases. CDR3 length: 13 amino acids. Germline CDR1 is MRHNA and CDR2 is SNTAGT. CDR3 sequence reads: CASSDSWGGELFF. The DNA for the CDR3 is TGTGCCAGCAGTGACTCTTGGGGCGGGGAGCTGTTTTTT.

This chain joins TRBV7-9 and TRBJ2-7; D may match TRBD1 or TRBD2 (5 bases each). The CDR3 totals 15 residues. Germline-derived CDR1 and CDR2 are SEHNR and FQNEAQ (reference sequence). V dropped 2 bases and J dropped 5 bases, with 16 bases sitting between them. The CDR3 protein is CASSLTNGVGDEQYF. In DNA form, the CDR3 reads TGTGCCAGCAGCTTAACCAATGGGGTGGGGGACGAGCAGTACTTC.

The chain uses TRBV15 and TRBJ2-2; D unclear. The length of the CDR3 is 15 residues. V shed 7 bases and J shed 6 bases, with 18 bases lying between them. Germline V gives CDR1 LNHNV, CDR2 YYDKDF (reference sequence). CDR3 protein: CATNKGRYVPGELFF. The CDR3 region has the DNA TGTGCCACCAATAAAGGGCGATATGTTCCCGGGGAGCTGTTTTTT.

This chain connects TRBV19 to TRBJ1-4; tentatively, D is TRBD1 (5 bases). V lost 6 bases, J lost 5 bases, and 10 bases lay in between. Per germline, CDR1 LNHDA and CDR2 SQIVND (reference sequence). The CDR3 length is 13 residues. The CDR3 DNA reads as TGTGCCAGTAGCCTGGGACGGAATGAAAAACTGTTTTTT. Translation gives CASSLGRNEKLFF.

DNA of the CDR3: TGTGCCAGCAGGAGAAACCCCGAGGGCAATGAGCAGTTCTTC. The encoded protein is CASRRNPEGNEQFF. The chain has TRBV6-5 and TRBJ2-1, with D possibly TRBD2 on 5 matching bases. The CDR3 totals 14 residues. Trimming shortened V by 6 bases and J by 6 bases, and 15 bases separated the two germline ends. Per germline, CDR1 MNHEY and CDR2 SVGAGI.

The J gene is TRBJ1-6, the V gene TRBV30, with 7 bases fitting TRBD1. Germline V gives CDR1 GTSNPN, CDR2 SVGIG (reference sequence). Trimming cost V 4 bases and J 1 base; bases outside gene matches: 7. The CDR3 has 16 amino acids. CDR3 in amino acids: CAWNYRGGSYNSPLHF. The CDR3 DNA follows: TGTGCCTGGAACTACAGGGGAGGGTCCTATAATTCACCCCTCCACTTT.

The chain carries TRBV28 and TRBJ1-4; TRBD1 might be the D (6 bases). The germline gives CDR1 MDHEN, CDR2 SYDVKM. V shed 4 bases and J shed 8 bases, with 17 bases lying between them. This CDR3 is 15 amino acids long. CDR3 region: CASSSPGTRAEKLFF. CDR3 in DNA: TGTGCCAGCAGTTCTCCCGGGACAAGGGCAGAAAAACTGTTTTTT.

V is TRBV6-5 and J is TRBJ2-7; possibly TRBD1 or TRBD2 for D (5 bases each). In germline, CDR1 is MNHEY, CDR2 SVGAGI. The CDR3 has 15 amino acids. Trimming cost V 6 bases and J 2 bases, with 17 bases left between them. CDR3: CASRRALGTTYEQYF. CDR3 nucleotides: TGTGCCAGCAGACGCGCCCTCGGGACCACCTACGAGCAGTACTTC.

On this clone: Different DNA sequences within this sample yield the same CDR3. The V call is TRBV6-6, the J call TRBJ1-4, with D possibly TRBD1 on 6 matching bases. The CDR3 loop spans 14 amino acids. V was cut by 6 bases and J by 3 bases, with 11 bases left in between. Looked up from germline, CDR1 is MNHNY and CDR2 is SVGAGI (reference sequence). The DNA for the CDR3 is TGTGCCAGCAGGGACAGCGTTCCTAATGAAAAACTGTTTTTT. This gives the protein CASRDSVPNEKLFF.